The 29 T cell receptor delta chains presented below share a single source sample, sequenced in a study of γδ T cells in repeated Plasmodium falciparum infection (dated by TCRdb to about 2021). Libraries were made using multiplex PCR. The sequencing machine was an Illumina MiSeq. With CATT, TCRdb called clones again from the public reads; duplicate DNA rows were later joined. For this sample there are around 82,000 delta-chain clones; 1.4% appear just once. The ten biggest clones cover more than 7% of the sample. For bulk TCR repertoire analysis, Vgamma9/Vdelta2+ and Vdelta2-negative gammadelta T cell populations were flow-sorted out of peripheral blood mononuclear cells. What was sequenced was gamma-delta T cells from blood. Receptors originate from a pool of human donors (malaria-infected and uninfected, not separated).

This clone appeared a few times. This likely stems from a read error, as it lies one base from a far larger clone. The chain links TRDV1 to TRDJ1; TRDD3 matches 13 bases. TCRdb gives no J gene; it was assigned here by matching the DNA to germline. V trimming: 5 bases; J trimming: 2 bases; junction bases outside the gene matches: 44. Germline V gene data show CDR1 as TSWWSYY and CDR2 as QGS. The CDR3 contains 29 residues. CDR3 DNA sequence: TGTGCTCTTGGGAGGGGACATTTCCTACTCCGGTACTGGGGGATACGGACTGACGACTTCGGTCTATCGACCGATAAACTCATCTTT. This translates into CALGRGHFLLRYWGIRTDDFGLSTDKLIF.

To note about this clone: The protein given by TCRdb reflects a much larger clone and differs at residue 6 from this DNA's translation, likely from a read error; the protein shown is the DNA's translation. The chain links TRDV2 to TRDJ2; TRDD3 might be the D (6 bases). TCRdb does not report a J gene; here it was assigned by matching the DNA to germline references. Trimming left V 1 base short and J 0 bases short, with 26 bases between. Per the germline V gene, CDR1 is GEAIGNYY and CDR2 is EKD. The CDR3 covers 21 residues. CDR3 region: CACDTMRGSPTFHALTAQLFF. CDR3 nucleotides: TGTGCCTGTGACACTATGAGGGGGAGCCCTACCTTTCACGCTTTGACAGCACAACTCTTCTTT.

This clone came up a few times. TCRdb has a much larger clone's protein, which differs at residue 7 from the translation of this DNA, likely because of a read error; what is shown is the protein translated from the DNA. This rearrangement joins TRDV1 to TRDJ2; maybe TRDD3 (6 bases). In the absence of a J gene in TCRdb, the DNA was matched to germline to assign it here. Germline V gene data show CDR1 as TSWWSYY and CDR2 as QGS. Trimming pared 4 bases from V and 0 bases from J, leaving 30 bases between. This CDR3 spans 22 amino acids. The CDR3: CALGVLLTRPWGYNTLTAQLFF. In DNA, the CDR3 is TGTGCTCTTGGGGTCCTTCTTACAAGGCCTTGGGGGTATAATACTTTGACAGCACAACTCTTCTTT.

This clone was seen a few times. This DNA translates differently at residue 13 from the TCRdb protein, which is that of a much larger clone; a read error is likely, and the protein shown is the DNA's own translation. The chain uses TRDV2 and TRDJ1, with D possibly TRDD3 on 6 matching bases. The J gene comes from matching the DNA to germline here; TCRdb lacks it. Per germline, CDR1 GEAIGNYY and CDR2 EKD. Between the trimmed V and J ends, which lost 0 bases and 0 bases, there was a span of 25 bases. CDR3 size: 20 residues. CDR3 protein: CACDTLRSGVSGGYTDKLIF. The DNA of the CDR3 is TGTGCCTGTGACACCCTGCGCTCTGGGGTCTCGGGGGGTTACACCGATAAACTCATCTTT.

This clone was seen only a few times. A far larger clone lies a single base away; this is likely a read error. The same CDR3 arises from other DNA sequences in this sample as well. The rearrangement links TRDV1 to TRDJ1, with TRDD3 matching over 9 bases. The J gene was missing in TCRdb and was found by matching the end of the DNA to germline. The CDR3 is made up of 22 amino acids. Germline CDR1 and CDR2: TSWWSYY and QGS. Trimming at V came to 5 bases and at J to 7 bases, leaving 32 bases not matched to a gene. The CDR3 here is CALGIRNVRPTLLGDLRGKLIF. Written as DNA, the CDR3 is TGTGCTCTTGGGATTCGCAACGTCCGTCCTACCTTACTGGGGGACCTAAGGGGTAAACTCATCTTT.

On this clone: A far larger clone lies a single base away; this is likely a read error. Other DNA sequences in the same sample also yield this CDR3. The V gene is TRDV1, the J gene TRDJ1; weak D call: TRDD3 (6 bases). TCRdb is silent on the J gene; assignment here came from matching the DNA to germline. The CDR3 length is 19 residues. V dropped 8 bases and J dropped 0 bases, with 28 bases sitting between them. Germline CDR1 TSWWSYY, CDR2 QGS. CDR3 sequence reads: CALPQIRPRSLGYTDKLIF. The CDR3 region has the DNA TGTGCTCTTCCTCAAATTCGGCCTCGTAGTCTGGGGTACACCGATAAACTCATCTTT.

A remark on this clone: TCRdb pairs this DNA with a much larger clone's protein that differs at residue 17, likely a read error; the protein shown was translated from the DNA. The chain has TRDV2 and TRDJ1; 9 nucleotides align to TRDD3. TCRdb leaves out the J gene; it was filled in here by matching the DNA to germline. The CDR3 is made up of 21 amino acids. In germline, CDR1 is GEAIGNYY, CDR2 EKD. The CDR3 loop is CACDQGQLLGDHLSNTEKLIF. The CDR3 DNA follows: TGTGCCTGTGACCAGGGACAATTACTGGGGGACCACTTAAGTAACACCGAAAAACTCATCTTT.

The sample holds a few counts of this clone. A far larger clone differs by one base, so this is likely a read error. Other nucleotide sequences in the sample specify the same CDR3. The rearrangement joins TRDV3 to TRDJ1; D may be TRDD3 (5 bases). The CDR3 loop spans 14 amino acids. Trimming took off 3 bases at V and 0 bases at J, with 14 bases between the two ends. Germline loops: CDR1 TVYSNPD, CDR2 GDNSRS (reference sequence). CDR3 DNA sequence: TGTGCCTTCGGTACTGGTCGATACACCGATAAACTCATCTTT. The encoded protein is CAFGTGRYTDKLIF.

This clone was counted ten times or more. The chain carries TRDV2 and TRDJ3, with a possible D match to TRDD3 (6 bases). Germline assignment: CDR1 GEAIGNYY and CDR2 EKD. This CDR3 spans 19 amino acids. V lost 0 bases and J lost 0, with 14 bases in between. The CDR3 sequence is CACDTVVGASSWDTRQMFF. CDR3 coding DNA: TGTGCCTGTGACACCGTCGTGGGGGCAAGCTCCTGGGACACCCGACAGATGTTTTTC.

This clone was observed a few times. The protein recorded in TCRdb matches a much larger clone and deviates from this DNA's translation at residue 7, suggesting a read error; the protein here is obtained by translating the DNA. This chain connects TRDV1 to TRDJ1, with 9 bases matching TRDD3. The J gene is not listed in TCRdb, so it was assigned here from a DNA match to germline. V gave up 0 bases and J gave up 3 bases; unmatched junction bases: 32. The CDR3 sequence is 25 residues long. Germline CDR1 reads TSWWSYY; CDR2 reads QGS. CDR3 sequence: CALGELRAFLRSTGGKQGEADKLIF. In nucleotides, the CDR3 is TGTGCTCTTGGGGAACTACGGGCGTTCCTACGTTCCACTGGGGGAAAACAGGGGGAGGCCGATAAACTCATCTTT.

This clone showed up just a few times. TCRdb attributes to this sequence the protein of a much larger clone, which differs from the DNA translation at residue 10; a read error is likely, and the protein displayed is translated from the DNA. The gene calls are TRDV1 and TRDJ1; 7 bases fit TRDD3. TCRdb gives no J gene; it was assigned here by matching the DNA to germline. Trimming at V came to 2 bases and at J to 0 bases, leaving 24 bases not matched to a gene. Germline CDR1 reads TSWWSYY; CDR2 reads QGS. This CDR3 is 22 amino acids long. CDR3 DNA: TGTGCTCTTGGGGAAGGTCTCTACCGTGCTGGGGGTCACCTCCCCTACACCGATAAACTCATCTTT. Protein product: CALGEGLYRAGGHLPYTDKLIF.

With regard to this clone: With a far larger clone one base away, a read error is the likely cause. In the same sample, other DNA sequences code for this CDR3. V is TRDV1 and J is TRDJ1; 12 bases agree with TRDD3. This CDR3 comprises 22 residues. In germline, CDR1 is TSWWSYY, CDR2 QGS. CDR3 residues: CALGEPFGRSFWGIRPTDKLIF. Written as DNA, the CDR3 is TGCGCTCTTGGGGAACCCTTCGGGAGATCCTTCTGGGGGATACGCCCCACCGATAAACTCATCTTT.

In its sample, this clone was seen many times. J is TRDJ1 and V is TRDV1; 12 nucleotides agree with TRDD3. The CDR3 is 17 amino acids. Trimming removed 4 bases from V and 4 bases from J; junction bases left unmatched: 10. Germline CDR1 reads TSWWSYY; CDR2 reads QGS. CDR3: CALGAPWGIRSHDKLIF. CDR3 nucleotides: TGTGCTCTTGGGGCTCCCTGGGGGATACGTTCCCACGATAAACTCATCTTT.

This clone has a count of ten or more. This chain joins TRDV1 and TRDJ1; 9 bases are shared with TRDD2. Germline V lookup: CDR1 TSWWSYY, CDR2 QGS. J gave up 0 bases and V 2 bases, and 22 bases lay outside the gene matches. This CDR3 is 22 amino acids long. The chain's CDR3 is CALGEKLAFLRRGAPYTDKLIF. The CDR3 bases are TGTGCTCTTGGGGAAAAGTTGGCCTTCCTACGAAGGGGGGCCCCGTACACCGATAAACTCATCTTT.

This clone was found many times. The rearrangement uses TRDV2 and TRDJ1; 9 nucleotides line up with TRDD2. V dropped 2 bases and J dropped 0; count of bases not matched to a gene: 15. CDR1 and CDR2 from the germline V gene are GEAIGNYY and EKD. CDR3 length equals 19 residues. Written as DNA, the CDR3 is TGTGCCTGTGACAACCTTCCTACTGAGTCCCTGGGGGACACCGATAAACTCATCTTT. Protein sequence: CACDNLPTESLGDTDKLIF.

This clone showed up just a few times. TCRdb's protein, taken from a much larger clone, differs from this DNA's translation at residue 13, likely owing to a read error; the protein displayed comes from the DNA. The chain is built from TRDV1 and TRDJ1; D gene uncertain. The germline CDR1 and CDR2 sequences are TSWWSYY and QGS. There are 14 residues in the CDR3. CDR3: CALGELAPERELTF. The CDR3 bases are TGTGCTCTTGGGGAACTGGCTCCTGAGCGGGAACTCACCTTT.

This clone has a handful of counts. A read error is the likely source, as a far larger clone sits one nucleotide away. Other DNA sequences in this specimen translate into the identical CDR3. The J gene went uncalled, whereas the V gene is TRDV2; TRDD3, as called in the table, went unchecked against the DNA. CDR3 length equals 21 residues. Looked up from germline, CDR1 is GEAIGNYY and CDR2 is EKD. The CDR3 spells CACDTIKHSGILRDGSDKLIF. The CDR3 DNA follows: TGTGCCTGTGACACAATAAAACACTCGGGGATACTCCGGGACGGCTCCGATAAACTCATCTTC.

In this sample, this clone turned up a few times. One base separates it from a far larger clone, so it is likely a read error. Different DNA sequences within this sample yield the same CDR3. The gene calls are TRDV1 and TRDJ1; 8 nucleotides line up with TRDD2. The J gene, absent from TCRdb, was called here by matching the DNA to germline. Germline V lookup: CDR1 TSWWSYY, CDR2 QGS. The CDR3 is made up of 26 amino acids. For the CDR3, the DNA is TGTGCTCTTGGAGAACTAGGAGTCAGGAGCTTCCTACGGCTGGGGATGCCACCCAACCCATCCGATAAACTCATCTTT. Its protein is CALGELGVRSFLRLGMPPNPSDKLIF.

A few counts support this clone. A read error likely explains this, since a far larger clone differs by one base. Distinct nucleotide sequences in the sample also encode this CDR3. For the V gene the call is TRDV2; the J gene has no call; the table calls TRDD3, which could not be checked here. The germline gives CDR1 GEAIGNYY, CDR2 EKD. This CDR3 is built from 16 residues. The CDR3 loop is CACDVLGDTHTDKLIF. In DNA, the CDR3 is TGTGCCTGTGACGTACTGGGGGATACGCACACCGATAAACTCATCTTC.

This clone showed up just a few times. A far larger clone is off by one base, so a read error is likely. The CDR3 bases are TGTGCTCTTGGGGAGTCGGTAATCTTCCCCTGGGGGGGATATACCGATAAACTCATCTTT. It is translated as CALGESVIFPWGGYTDKLIF. J is TRDJ1 and V is TRDV1; the match to TRDD3 covers 8 bases. TCRdb offers no J gene call, so here the DNA was matched to germline to obtain one. Germline V gene data show CDR1 as TSWWSYY and CDR2 as QGS. V dropped 3 bases and J dropped 2; count of bases not matched to a gene: 20. The CDR3 totals 20 residues.

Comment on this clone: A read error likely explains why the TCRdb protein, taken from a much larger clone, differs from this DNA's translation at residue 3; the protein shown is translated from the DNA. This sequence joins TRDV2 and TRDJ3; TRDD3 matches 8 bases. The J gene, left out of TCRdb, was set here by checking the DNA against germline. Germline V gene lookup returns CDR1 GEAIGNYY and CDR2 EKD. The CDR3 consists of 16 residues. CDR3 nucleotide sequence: TGTGCCCGTGACACCGTAGGGGATACCAGCACCCGACAGATGTTTTTC. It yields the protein CARDTVGDTSTRQMFF.

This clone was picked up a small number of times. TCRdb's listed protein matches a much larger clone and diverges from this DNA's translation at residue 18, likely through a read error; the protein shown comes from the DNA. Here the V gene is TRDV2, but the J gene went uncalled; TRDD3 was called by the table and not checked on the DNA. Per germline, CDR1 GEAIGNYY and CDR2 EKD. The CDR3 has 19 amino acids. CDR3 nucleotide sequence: TGTGCCTGTGACACCGAACGTACTGGGGGATGCCCGTACACCGATAAACTCACCTTT. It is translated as CACDTERTGGCPYTDKLTF.

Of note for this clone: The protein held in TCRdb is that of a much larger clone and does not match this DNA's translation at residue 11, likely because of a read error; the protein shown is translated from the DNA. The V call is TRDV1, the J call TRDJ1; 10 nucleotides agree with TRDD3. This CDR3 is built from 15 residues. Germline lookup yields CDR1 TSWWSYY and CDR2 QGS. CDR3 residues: CALSWGIQDTGKLIF. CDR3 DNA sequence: TGTGCTCTTTCTTGGGGGATACAGGACACCGGTAAACTCATCTTT.

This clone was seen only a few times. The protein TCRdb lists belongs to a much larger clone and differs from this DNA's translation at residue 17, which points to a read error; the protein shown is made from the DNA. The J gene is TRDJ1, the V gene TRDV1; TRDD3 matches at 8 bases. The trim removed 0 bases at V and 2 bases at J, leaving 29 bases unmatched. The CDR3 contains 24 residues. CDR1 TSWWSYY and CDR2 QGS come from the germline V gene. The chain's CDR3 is CALGELFHHRTKESWGTPTDKLIF. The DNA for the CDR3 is TGTGCTCTTGGGGAACTATTCCACCATCGCACTAAAGAATCCTGGGGGACCCCAACCGATAAACTCATCTTT.

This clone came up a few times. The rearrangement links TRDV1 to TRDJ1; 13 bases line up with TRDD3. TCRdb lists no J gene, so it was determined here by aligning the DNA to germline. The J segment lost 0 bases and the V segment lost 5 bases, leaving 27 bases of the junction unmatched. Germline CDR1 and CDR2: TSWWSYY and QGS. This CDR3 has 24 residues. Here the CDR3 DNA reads TGTGCTCTTGGGAACTATCCTTCCTACGTTCCCTACTGGGGGATACGCCCGTACACCGATAAACTCATCTTT. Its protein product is CALGNYPSYVPYWGIRPYTDKLIF.

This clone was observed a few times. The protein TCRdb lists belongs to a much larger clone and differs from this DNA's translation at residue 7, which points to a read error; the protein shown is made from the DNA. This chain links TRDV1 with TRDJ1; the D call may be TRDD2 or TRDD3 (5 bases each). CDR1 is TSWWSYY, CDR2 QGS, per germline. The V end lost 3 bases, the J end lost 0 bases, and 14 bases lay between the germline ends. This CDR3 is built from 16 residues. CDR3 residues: CALGDYWLPHTDKLIF. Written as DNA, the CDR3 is TGTGCTCTTGGGGACTACTGGCTTCCACACACCGATAAACTCATCTTT.

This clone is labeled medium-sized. The CDR3 here is CACDTIGGDTLSPYTDKLIF. CDR3 bases: TGTGCCTGTGACACGATCGGGGGGGATACCCTGAGCCCGTACACCGATAAACTCATCTTT. The chain joins TRDV2 to TRDJ1, with 9 bases lining up with TRDD3. Germline V gene sequence: CDR1 GEAIGNYY, CDR2 EKD. The V and J ends lost 1 base and 0 bases, in that order; junction bases with no gene match: 17. CDR3 size: 20 residues.

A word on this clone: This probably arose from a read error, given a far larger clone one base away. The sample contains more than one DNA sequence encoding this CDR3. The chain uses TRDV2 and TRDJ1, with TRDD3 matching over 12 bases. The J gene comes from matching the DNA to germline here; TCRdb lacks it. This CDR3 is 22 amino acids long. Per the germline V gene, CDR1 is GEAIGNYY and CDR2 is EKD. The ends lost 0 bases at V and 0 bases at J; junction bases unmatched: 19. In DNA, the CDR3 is TGTGCCTGTGACACCGTGCCCGTGATTGTACTGGGGGATACCCTGTACACCGATAAACTCATCTTT. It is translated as CACDTVPVIVLGDTLYTDKLIF.

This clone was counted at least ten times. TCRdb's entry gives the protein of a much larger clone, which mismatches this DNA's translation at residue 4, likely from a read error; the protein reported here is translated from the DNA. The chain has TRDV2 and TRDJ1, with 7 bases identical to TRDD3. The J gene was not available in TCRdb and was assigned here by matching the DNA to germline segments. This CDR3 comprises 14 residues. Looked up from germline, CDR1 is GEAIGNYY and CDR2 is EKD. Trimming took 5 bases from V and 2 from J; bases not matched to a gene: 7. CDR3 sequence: CACGRGIKTDKLIF. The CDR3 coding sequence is TGTGCCTGTGGCCGGGGGATTAAGACCGATAAACTCATCTTT.